This T cell receptor (beta chain) was profiled in a study of blood T cell repertoires in COVID-19. Study context: Specimens from acute and convalescent COVID-19 originated in the United States, Italy and Spain. PBMCs, B-cell-depleted T cells, or T cells were the source of the cDNA or gDNA that made up the material.

Original methodology: Quantification of nucleated cells was approximated via reference gene primer amplification. Repertoires were generated with immunoSEQ multiplex PCR, while TCRdb's copy carries only in-frame clones and drops some. Clone size and V and J calls were adopted from that table, with D and trimming inferred from the DNA. The repertoire has over 150,000 clones, about 79% of them found once; the top ten carry less than 15%. The V gene's germline CDR1 is SNHLY and CDR2 FYNNEI. Between the trimmed V and J ends, which lost 7 bases and 2 bases, there was a span of 19 bases. The CDR3 spans 16 residues.

What was sequenced was peripheral blood. The chain couples TRBV2 to TRBJ2-3; possibly TRBD1 for D (6 bases). This receptor was taken from a human donor in a cohort sampled during active COVID-19. CDR3 sequence reads: CASTALVQGLTDTQYF. The CDR3 DNA is TGTGCCAGCACCGCCCTGGTACAGGGCCTCACAGATACGCAGTATTTT.